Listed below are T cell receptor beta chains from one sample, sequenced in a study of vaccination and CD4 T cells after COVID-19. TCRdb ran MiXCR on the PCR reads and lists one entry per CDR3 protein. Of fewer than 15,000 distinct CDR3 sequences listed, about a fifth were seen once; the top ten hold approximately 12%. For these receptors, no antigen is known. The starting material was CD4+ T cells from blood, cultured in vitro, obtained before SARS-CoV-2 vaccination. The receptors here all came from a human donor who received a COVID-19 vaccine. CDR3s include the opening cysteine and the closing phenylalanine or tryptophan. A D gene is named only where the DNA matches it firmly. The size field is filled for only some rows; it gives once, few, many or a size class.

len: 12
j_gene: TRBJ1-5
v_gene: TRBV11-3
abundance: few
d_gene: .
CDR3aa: CASSLGVQPQHF
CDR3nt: TGTGCCAGCAGCTTAGGGGTTCAGCCCCAGCATTTT

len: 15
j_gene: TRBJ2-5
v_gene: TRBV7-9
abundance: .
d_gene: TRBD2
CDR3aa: CASSSTRRLAETQYF
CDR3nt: TGTGCCAGCAGCTCCACCAGGAGACTAGCGGAGACCCAGTACTTC

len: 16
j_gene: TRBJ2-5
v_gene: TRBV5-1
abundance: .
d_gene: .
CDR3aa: CASSSRGPTPQETQYF
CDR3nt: TGCGCCAGCAGCTCGAGGGGACCCACCCCCCAAGAGACCCAGTACTTC

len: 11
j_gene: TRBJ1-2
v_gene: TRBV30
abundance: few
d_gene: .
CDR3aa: CAWSVRGGYTF
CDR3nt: TGTGCCTGGAGTGTACGAGGGGGCTACACCTTC

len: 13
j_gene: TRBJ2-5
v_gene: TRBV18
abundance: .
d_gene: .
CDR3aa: CASSRDGQETQYF
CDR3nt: TGTGCCAGCTCACGGGACGGACAAGAGACCCAGTACTTC

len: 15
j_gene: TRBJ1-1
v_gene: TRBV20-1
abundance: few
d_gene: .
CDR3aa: CSAQGVRYVDTEAFF
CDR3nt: TGCAGTGCCCAAGGGGTGCGATATGTGGACACTGAAGCTTTCTTT

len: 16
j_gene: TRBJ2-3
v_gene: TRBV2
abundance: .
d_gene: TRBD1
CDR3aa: CASSRDNLGGPDTQYF
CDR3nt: TGTGCCAGCAGTCGGGACAATCTAGGGGGCCCAGATACGCAGTATTTT

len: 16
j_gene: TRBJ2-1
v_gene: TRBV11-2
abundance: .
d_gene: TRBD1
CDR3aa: CASSHTGQGWNNEQFF
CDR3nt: TGTGCCAGCAGCCACACCGGACAGGGGTGGAACAATGAGCAGTTCTTC

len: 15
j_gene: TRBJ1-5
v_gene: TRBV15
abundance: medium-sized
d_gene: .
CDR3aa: CATSRENRVNQPQHF
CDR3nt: TGTGCCACCAGCAGAGAGAACAGGGTCAATCAGCCCCAGCATTTT

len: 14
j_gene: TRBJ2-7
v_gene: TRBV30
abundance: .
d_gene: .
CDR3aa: CAWSDRQGSYEQYF
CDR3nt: TGTGCCTGGTCCGATCGGCAGGGCTCCTACGAGCAGTACTTC

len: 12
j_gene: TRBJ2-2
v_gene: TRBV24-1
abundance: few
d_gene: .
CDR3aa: CATSDSREELFF
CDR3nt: TGTGCCACCAGTGATTCCAGGGAAGAGCTGTTTTTT

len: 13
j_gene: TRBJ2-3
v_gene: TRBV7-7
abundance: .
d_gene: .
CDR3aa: CASSLLGTDTQYF
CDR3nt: TGTGCCAGCAGCTTGCTCGGGACAGATACGCAGTATTTT

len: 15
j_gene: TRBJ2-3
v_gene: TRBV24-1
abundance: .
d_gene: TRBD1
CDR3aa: CATSYSGTGLDTQYF
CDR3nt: TGTGCCACCAGTTACTCCGGGACAGGGTTAGATACGCAGTATTTT

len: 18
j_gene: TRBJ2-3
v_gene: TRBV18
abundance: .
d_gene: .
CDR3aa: CASSPTGVGLISTDTQYF
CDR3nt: TGTGCCAGCTCACCAACTGGTGTAGGGCTCATTAGCACAGATACGCAGTATTTT

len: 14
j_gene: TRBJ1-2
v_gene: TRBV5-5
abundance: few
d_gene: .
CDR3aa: CASSRMGADQGYTF
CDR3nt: TGTGCCAGCAGCCGAATGGGCGCAGATCAGGGCTACACCTTC

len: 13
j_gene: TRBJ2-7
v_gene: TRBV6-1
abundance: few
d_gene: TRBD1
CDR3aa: CASTRDSSAEQYF
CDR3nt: TGTGCCAGCACCCGGGACAGTTCGGCCGAGCAGTACTTC

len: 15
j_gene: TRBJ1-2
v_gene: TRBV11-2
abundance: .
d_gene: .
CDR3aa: CAGSLSAGPNYGYTF
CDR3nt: TGTGCCGGCAGCTTAAGCGCGGGACCTAACTATGGCTACACCTTC

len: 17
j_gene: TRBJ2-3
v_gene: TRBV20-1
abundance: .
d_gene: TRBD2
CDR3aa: CSARDMGLAPSTDTQYF
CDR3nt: TGCAGTGCTAGAGATATGGGACTAGCGCCGAGCACAGATACGCAGTATTTT

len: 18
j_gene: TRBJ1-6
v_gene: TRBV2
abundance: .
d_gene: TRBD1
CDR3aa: CASSVTGGYLVYNSPLHF
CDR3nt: TGTGCCAGCAGTGTGACAGGGGGCTACCTCGTATATAATTCACCCCTCCACTTT

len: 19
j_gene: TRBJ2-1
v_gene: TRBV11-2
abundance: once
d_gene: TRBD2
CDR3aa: CASSLKRGDLILSYNEQFF
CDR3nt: TGTGCCAGCAGCTTAAAGCGGGGGGACCTGATACTCTCCTACAATGAGCAGTTCTTC

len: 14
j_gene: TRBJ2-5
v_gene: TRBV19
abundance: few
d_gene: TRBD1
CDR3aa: CASRQDRVSETQYF
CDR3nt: TGTGCCAGTAGACAGGACAGGGTATCGGAGACCCAGTACTTC

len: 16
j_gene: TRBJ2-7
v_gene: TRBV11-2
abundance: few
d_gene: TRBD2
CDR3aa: CASSLTGTSGGYEQYF
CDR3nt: TGTGCCAGCAGTCTAACTGGGACTAGCGGGGGGTACGAGCAGTACTTC

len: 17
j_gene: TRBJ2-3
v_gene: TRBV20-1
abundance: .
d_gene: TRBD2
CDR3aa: CSARGPTSGGARDTQYF
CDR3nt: TGCAGTGCTAGAGGGCCCACTAGCGGGGGGGCCAGAGATACGCAGTATTTT

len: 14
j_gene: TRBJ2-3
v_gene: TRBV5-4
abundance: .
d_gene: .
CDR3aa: CASSLAGSRDTQYF
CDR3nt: TGTGCCAGCAGCTTGGCGGGCAGTAGAGATACGCAGTATTTT

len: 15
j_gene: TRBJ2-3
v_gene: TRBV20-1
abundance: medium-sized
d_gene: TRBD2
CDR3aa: CSARYSSGGADTQYF
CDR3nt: TGCAGTGCTAGATATTCTAGCGGGGGGGCAGATACGCAGTATTTT

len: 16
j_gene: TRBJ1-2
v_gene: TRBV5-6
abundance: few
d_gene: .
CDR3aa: CASSPVWEGGSYGYTF
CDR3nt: TGTGCCAGCAGCCCGGTGTGGGAGGGGGGTAGCTATGGCTACACCTTC

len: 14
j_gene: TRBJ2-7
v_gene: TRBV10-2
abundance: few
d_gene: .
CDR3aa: CASSEGQLIYEQYF
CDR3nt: TGCGCCAGCAGTGAGGGACAGCTTATTTACGAGCAGTACTTC

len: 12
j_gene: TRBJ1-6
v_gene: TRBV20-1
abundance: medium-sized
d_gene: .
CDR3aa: CSARDQAAPLHF
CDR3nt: TGCAGTGCTAGAGATCAGGCGGCACCCCTCCACTTT

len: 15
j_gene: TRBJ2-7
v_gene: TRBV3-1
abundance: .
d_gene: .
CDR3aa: CASSQFRGARDEQYF
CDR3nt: TGTGCCAGCAGCCAATTTCGAGGGGCGCGGGACGAGCAGTACTTC

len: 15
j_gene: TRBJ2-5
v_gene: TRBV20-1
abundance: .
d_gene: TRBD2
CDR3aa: CSASNLAGNQETQYF
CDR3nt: TGCAGTGCTAGTAACCTAGCGGGGAACCAAGAGACCCAGTACTTC

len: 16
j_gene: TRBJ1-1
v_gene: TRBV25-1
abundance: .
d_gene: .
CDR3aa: CASSASFEAQNTEAFF
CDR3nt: TGTGCCAGCAGTGCGTCATTTGAGGCGCAGAACACTGAAGCTTTCTTT

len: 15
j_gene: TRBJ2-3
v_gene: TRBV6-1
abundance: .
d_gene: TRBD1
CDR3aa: CASGRTGGFTDTQYF
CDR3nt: TGTGCCAGCGGCCGGACAGGGGGCTTCACAGATACGCAGTATTTT

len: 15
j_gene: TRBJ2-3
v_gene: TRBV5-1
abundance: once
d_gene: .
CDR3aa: CASSRTREHTDTQYF
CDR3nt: TGCGCCAGCAGCCGGACCAGGGAACACACAGATACGCAGTATTTT

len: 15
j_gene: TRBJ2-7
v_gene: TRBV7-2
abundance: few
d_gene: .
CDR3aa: CASSSRQGGLYEQYF
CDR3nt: TGTGCCAGCAGCTCCCGACAGGGAGGACTCTACGAGCAGTACTTC

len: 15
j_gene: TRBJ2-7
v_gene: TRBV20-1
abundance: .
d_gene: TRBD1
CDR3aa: CSARDRDSHSYEQYF
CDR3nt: TGCAGTGCTAGAGATCGGGACAGCCACTCCTACGAGCAGTACTTC

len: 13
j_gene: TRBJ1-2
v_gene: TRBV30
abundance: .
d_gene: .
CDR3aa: CAWGGSGNYGYTF
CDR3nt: TGTGCCTGGGGGGGCTCGGGAAACTATGGCTACACCTTC

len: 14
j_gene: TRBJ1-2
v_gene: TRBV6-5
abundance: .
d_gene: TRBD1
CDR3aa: CASSYSTGFYGYTF
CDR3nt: TGTGCCAGCAGTTACTCGACAGGGTTCTATGGCTACACCTTC

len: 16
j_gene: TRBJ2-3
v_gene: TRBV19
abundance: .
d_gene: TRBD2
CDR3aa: CASSKLAGSRTDTQYF
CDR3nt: TGTGCCAGTAGTAAACTAGCGGGGAGCCGCACAGATACGCAGTATTTT

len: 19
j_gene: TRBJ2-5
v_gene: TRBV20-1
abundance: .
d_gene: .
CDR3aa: CSARDRPLRDSGGKETQYF
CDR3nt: TGCAGTGCTAGAGATCGACCCCTCCGGGACAGCGGGGGCAAGGAGACCCAGTACTTC

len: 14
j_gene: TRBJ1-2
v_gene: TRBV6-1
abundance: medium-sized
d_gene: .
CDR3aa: CASSQGEANYGYTF
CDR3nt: TGTGCCAGCAGTCAGGGAGAGGCTAACTATGGCTACACCTTC

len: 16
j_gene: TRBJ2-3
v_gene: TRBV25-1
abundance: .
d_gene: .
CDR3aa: CASSEVSALSTDTQYF
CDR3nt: TGTGCCAGCAGTGAGGTATCGGCCCTTAGCACAGATACGCAGTATTTT

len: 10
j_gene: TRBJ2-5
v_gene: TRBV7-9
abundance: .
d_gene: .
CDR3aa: CASSSETQYF
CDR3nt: TGTGCCAGCAGCTCGGAGACCCAGTACTTC

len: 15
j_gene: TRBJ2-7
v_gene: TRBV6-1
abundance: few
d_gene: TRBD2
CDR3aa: CASRSTSGGNYEQYF
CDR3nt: TGTGCCAGCAGGTCGACTAGCGGGGGGAATTACGAGCAGTACTTC

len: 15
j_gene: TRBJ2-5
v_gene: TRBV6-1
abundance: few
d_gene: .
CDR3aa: CASSEGGTYQETQYF
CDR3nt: TGTGCCAGCAGTGAAGGTGGGACATACCAAGAGACCCAGTACTTC

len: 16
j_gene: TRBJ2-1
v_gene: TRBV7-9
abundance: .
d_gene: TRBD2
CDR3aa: CASSLASGGAGVEQFF
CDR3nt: TGTGCCAGCAGCTTAGCTAGCGGGGGGGCCGGTGTTGAGCAGTTCTTC

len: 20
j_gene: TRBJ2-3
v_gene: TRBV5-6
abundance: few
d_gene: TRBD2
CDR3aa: CASSPDYWGGPTRRTDTQYF
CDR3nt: TGTGCCAGCAGCCCCGACTATTGGGGGGGACCAACGAGACGCACAGATACGCAGTATTTT

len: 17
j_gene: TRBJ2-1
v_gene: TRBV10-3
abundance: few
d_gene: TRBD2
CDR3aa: CAIRRGSGGFTYNEQFF
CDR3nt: TGTGCCATCAGGAGGGGAAGCGGGGGTTTCACCTACAATGAGCAGTTCTTC

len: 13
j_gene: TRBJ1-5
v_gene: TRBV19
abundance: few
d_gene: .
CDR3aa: CASSIGNNQPQHF
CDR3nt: TGTGCCAGTAGTATTGGAAACAATCAGCCCCAGCATTTT

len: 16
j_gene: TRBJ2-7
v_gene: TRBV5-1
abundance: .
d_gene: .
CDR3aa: CASSRGGGTVSYEQYF
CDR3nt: TGCGCCAGCAGCAGGGGAGGGGGGACGGTTTCCTACGAGCAGTACTTC

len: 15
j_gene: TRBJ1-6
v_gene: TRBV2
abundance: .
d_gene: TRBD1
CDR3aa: CASRGLRTGDPPLHF
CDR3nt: TGTGCCAGCAGAGGGCTCCGGACAGGGGATCCACCCCTCCACTTT

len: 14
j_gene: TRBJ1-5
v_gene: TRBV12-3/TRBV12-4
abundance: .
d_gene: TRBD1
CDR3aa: CASSYGTGNQPQHF
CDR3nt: TGTGCCAGCAGCTACGGGACAGGGAATCAGCCCCAGCATTTT

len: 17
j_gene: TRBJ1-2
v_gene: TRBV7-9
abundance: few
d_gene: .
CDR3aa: CASSSAFVGSFNYGYTF
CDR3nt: TGTGCCAGCAGCTCCGCCTTTGTGGGTAGCTTTAACTATGGCTACACCTTC

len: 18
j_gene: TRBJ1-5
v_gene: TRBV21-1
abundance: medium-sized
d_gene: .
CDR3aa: CASSKALWGEGSNQPQHF
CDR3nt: .